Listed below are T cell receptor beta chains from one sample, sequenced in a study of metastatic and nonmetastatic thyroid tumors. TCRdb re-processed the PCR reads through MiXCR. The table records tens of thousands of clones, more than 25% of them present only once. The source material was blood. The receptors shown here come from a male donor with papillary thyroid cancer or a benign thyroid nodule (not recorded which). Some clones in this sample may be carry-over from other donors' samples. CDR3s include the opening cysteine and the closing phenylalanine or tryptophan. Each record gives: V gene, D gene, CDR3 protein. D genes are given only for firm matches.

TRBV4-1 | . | CASSPHAEGTGELFF
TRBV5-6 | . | CASSEDLYEQYF
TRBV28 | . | CASSRQVGNQPQHF
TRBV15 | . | CATSRDRSVPLFGYTF
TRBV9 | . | CASSVGVGSYGYTF
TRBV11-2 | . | CASSQSSVGFMDGYTF
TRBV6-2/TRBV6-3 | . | CASSPQTFYGYTF
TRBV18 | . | CASSRLGTGGTGELFF
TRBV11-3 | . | CASSPARLAGFQEQYF
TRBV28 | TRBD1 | CASSLTVDRDENSQLHF
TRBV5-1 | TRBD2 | CASSGLAVNEQFF
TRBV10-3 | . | CAISDSGRDGYTF
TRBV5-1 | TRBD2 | CASRSGLVESEQFF
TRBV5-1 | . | CASSFGLLGSDTQYF
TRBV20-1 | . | CSARSTEAYSYNEQFF
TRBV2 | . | CASRDGRGLPIEQYF
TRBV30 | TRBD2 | CAWSEISGTMQYF
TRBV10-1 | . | CASSEPTYTWELFF
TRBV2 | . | CASSEAGVVDSYEQYF
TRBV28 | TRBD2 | CASSFPRELAYERYF
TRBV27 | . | CASSKLGQPQHF
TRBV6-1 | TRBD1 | CASSLGQDHSPLHF
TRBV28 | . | CASRLGVDTQYF
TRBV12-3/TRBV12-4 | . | CASRRGGGFGEQFF
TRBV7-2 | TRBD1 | CASSSGGQWYNEQFF
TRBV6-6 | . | CASSYSGGSSYNSPLHF
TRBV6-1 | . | CASSQGRDQPQHF
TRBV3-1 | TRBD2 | CASSQDRSSGARVGTKYF
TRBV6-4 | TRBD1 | CASTLGTASGNTIYF